This T cell receptor beta chain was captured in a study of blood T cells in healthy people across ages. This clonotype was found a few times. Its antigen remains unidentified. Primers used in a second PCR of roughly 7 to 12 cycles were a sample-barcoded 5' primer and a J-beta primer mix. TCRdb re-analysed the 5' RACE reads in MiXCR, keeping a single row per CDR3 protein. The data show approximately 1,000,000 distinct CDR3 sequences, around two fifths seen once. Study-wide points: Compared with aged donors, long-lived donors showed fewer expanded clones, suggesting selection. It was not possible, with unsorted PBMCs, to conclusively compare naive and antigen-experienced cells. As age increased, TCR beta diversity per million T cells fell in a roughly linear fashion. Changes in expanded clonotypes were possibly confounded, as the CMV status of donors was unknown.

The sequenced sample was blood. This clonotype originated in a man in his late teens or twenties in good health.

CDR3 coding DNA: TGCGCCAGCAGCTTGGAAGGGGCGTGGACTGAAGCTTTCTTT. This translates into CASSLEGAWTEAFF. This rearrangement joins TRBV5-1 to TRBJ1-1; a weak D match, TRBD1 (5 bases). CDR3 length equals 14 residues. V was shortened by 0 bases and J by 5 bases, with 11 bases between the two germline ends. CDR1 is SGHRS and CDR2 is YFSETQ in the germline V gene.